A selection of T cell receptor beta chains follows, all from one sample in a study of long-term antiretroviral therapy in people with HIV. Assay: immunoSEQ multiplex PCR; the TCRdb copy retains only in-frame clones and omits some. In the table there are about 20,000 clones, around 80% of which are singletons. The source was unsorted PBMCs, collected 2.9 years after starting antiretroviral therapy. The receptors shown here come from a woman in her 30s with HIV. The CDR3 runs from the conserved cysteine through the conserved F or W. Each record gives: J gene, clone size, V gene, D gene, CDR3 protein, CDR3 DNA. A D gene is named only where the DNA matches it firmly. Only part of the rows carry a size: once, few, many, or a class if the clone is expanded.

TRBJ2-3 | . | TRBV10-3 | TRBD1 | CAISWTGSTDTQYF | TGTGCCATCAGCTGGACAGGGAGCACAGATACGCAGTATTTT
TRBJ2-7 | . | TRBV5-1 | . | CASSPLGISYEQYF | TGCGCCAGCAGCCCATTAGGGATTTCCTACGAGCAGTACTTC
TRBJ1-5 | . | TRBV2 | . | CASRAGPYSNQPQHF | TGTGCCAGCAGGGCGGGGCCTTATAGCAATCAGCCCCAGCATTTT
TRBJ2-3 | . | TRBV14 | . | CASSVVQGTDTQYF | TGTGCCAGCAGCGTCGTACAGGGCACAGATACGCAGTATTTT
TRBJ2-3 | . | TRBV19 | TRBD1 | CASSMGTGGRDTQYF | TGTGCCAGTAGTATGGGGACAGGGGGAAGAGATACGCAGTATTTT
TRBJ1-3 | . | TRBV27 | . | CASSLRPGNAGNTIYF | TGTGCCAGCAGTTTGCGTCCGGGGAACGCTGGAAACACCATATATTTT
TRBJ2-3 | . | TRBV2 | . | CASSVFTGGNF | TGTGCCAGCAGTGTATTTACCGGCGGAAATTTT
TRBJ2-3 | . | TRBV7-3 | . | CASSSDVAETQYF | TGTGCCAGCAGCTCAGACGTCGCCGAGACGCAGTATTTT
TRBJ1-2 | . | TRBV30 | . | CAWLPGRGSNYGYTF | TGTGCCTGGCTCCCGGGGAGGGGGTCTAACTATGGCTACACCTTC
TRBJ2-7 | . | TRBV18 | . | CASSPDSYEQYF | TGTGCCAGCTCACCGGACAGCTACGAGCAGTACTTC
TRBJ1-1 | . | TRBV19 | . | CASSTLSGTEAFF | TGTGCCAGTAGTACCCTTTCGGGCACTGAAGCTTTCTTT
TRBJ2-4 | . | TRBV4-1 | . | CASSQDATPNQYF | TGCGCCAGCAGCCAAGATGCGACCCCTAATCAGTACTTC
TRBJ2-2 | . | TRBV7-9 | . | CASSREGTVGTGELFF | TGTGCCAGCAGCCGAGAGGGTACGGTTGGAACCGGGGAGCTGTTTTTT
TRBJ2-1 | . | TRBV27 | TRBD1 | CASRPGGRGPYNEQFF | TGTGCCAGCAGACCAGGGGGCAGGGGGCCCTACAATGAGCAGTTCTTC
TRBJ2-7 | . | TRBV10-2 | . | CASSNSWYEQYF | TGCGCCAGCAGTAACTCGTGGTATGAGCAGTACTTC
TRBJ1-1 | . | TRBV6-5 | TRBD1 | CASRKDRGQEAFF | TGTGCCAGCAGAAAAGACAGGGGCCAGGAAGCTTTCTTT
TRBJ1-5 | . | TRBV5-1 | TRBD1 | CASSLSDRENQPQHF | TGCGCCAGCAGCTTGTCCGACAGGGAGAATCAGCCCCAGCATTTT
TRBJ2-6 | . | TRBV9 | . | CASSVDTGVAGANVLTF | TGTGCCAGCAGCGTAGACACGGGGGTAGCTGGGGCCAACGTCCTGACTTTC
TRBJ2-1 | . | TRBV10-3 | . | CAISGSQGGVNNEQFF | TGTGCCATCAGTGGATCCCAGGGGGGAGTGAACAATGAGCAGTTCTTC
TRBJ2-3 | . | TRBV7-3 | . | CASSLRGRGITDTQYF | TGTGCCAGCAGCTTGAGGGGCCGGGGAATTACAGATACGCAGTATTTT
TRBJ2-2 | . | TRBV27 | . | CASSPWRDRPGELFF | TGTGCCAGCAGCCCTTGGAGGGATCGGCCCGGGGAGCTGTTTTTT
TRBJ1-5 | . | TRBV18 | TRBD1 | CASSDGTDQPQHF | TGTGCCAGCTCAGACGGGACAGATCAGCCCCAGCATTTT
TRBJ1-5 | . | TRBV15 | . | CATSRDSSGPGQPQHF | TGTGCCACCAGCAGAGATTCTTCAGGGCCGGGTCAGCCCCAGCATTTT
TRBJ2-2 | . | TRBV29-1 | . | CSVRDTNTGELFF | TGCAGCGTCAGGGACACGAACACCGGGGAGCTGTTTTTT
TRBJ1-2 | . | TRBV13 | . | CASSLRGALNYGYTF | TGTGCCAGCAGTCTCCGTGGGGCGCTTAACTATGGCTACACCTTC
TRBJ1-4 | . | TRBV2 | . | CASSEAPPGFVGADEKLFF | TGTGCCAGCAGTGAAGCGCCCCCCGGCTTTGTAGGCGCCGACGAAAAACTGTTTTTT
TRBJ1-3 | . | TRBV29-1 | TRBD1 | CSSQGDNGNTIYF | TGCAGTTCCCAGGGGGATAATGGAAACACCATATATTTT
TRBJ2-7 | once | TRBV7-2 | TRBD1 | CASSLAGTDSYEQYF | TGTGCCAGCAGCTTAGCGGGGACAGACTCCTACGAGCAGTACTTC
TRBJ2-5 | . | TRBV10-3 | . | CAISPTQTGETQYF | TGTGCCATCAGTCCGACCCAGACGGGAGAGACCCAGTACTTC
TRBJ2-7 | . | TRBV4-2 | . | CASSQELVAFSDPSF | TGTGCCAGCAGCCAAGAACTAGTAGCTTTCTCCGATCCCTCCTTC
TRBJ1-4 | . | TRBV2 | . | CASRERAATNEKLFF | TGTGCCAGCAGGGAGAGGGCCGCAACTAATGAAAAACTGTTTTTT
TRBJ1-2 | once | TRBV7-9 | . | CASSSLEWYTF | TGTGCCAGCAGCTCCCTGGAATGGTACACCTTC
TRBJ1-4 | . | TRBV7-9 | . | CASSSVPGGLGEKLFF | TGTGCCAGCAGCTCTGTCCCCGGAGGCTTAGGAGAAAAACTGTTTTTT
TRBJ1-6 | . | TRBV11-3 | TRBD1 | CASSLAPGQVDSPLHF | TGTGCCAGCAGCTTAGCTCCGGGACAGGTAGATTCACCCCTCCACTTT
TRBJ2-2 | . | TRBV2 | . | CASSGRRGELFF | TGTGCCAGCAGTGGCCGCCGCGGGGAGCTGTTTTTT
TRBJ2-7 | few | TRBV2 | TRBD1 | CASSLTGGGEQYF | TGTGCCAGCAGTCTCACAGGGGGCGGCGAGCAGTACTTC
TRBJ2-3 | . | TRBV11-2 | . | CASSLGGLNTDTQYF | TGTGCCAGCAGCTTAGGGGGCCTCAACACAGATACGCAGTATTTT
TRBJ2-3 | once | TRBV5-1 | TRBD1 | CASSLDQGASTDTQYF | TGCGCCAGCAGCTTGGACCAGGGGGCGAGCACAGATACGCAGTATTTT
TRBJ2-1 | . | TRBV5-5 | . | CASSLGYEQFF | TGTGCCAGCAGCTTGGGCTATGAGCAGTTCTTC
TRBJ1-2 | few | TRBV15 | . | CATSRDSQGSYGYTF | TGTGCCACCAGCAGAGATAGCCAGGGATCATATGGCTACACCTTC
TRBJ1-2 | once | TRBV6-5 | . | CASSQGRSGYTF | TGTGCCAGCAGTCAGGGACGGAGTGGCTACACCTTC
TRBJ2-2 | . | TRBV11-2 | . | CASSGLGAGGELFF | TGTGCCAGCAGCGGTTTGGGGGCAGGAGGGGAGCTGTTTTTT
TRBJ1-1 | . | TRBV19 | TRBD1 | CASSVLQTGGLAGDTEAFF | TGTGCCAGTAGTGTACTCCAGACAGGGGGCTTGGCTGGGGACACTGAAGCTTTCTTT
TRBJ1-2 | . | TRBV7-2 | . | CASSRRGRGGYTF | TGTGCCAGCAGCCGCCGGGGTCGAGGTGGCTACACCTTC
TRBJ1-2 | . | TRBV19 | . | CASSMSVSWGYTF | TGTGCCAGTAGTATGAGTGTTTCGTGGGGCTACACCTTC
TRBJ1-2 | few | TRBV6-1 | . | CASSDLEVYGYTF | TGTGCCAGCAGTGATTTGGAAGTCTATGGCTACACCTTC
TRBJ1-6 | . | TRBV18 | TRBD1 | CASSPSAQGISPLHF | TGTGCCAGCTCACCAAGCGCACAGGGGATTTCACCCCTCCACTTT
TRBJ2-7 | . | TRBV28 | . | CASTPGTVSYEQYF | TGTGCCAGCACCCCAGGAACTGTTTCCTACGAGCAGTACTTC
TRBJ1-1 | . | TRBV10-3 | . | CAISDPGGGVIVAEAFF | TGTGCCATCAGTGACCCCGGGGGGGGAGTCATAGTCGCTGAAGCTTTCTTT
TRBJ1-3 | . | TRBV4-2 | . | CASSLGRGANIDLTIYF | TGTGCCAGCAGCCTTGGCAGGGGCGCGAATATTGACCTCACCATATATTTT
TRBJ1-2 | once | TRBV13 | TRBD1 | CASSPGTGPLYGYTF | TGTGCCAGCAGCCCCGGGACAGGTCCCCTCTATGGCTACACCTTC
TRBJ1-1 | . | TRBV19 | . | CASSIGVSEAFF | TGTGCCAGTAGTATTGGGGTATCTGAAGCTTTCTTT